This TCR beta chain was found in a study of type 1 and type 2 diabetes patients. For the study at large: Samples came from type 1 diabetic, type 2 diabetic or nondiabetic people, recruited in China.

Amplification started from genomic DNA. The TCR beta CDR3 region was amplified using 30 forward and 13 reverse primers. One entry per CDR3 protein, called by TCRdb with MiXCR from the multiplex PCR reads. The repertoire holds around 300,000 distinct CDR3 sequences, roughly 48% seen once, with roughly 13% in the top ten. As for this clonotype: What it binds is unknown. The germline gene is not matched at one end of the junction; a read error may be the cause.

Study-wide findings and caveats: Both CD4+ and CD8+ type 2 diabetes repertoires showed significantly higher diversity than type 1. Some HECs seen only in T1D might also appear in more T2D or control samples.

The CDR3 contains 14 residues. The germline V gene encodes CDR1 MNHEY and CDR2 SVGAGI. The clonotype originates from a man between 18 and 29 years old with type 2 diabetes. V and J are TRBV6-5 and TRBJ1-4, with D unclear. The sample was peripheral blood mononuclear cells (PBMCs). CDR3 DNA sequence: TGTGCCAGCAGTTATGCGGCAGCTAATGAAAAACTGTTTTTC. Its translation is CASSYAAANEKLFF.